This T cell receptor beta chain was recorded in a study of blood T cells in healthy people across ages. The study's findings and limits: Expanded clonotype changes were possibly confounded by unknown donor CMV status. Older age coincided with a roughly linear decline in TCR beta diversity per million T cells.

Points on this clonotype: Antigen: not known.

Every donor gave roughly 9.6 milliliters of peripheral blood. Primed by a sample-barcoded 5' primer and a J-beta primer mix, a second PCR proceeded for about 6 to 12 cycles. A template-switch adaptor containing 12 random nucleotides labeled each cDNA molecule. TCRdb processed the 5' RACE reads anew with MiXCR; each CDR3 protein has one entry. This sample has 1,500,000 or so distinct CDR3 sequences, with around 59% found just once. There are 14 residues in the CDR3. Germline V gene sequence: CDR1 MNHEY, CDR2 SVGAGI. With V trimmed by 10 bases and J by 2 bases, 6 bases remained unmatched. The sequencing sample was made of blood. This receptor was identified in a man in his late teens or twenties in good health. The V and J genes are TRBV6-5 and TRBJ2-5; 11 bases map to TRBD2. The CDR3, as DNA: TGTGCCACTAGCGGGGGGTTGTATCAAGAGACCCAGTACTTC. This sequence encodes CATSGGLYQETQYF.